The present entry profiles one TCR beta chain with its context. Germline V gene data show CDR1 as LGHNA and CDR2 as YSLEER. The CDR3 has 16 amino acids. V was cut by 4 bases and J by 3 bases, with 18 bases left in between. With random hexamers, roughly 0.45 to 1 ug RNA was reverse transcribed. Each CDR3 protein is one row after TCRdb ran MiXCR on the immunoSEQ multiplex PCR reads. The sample lists 140,000 or so distinct CDR3 sequences, approximately 95% occurring once. This sample is drawn from a study of CD8 T cells in Susac syndrome. The gene calls are TRBV4-3 and TRBJ1-1; the D gene is possibly TRBD1 (5 bases). The receptor's source is a human donor with multiple sclerosis. The material sequenced was CD4+ T cells from PBMCs. The chain's CDR3 is CASSRGRRGLDTEAFF. The CDR3 DNA sequence: TGCGCCAGCAGCCGCGGGAGGCGGGGGTTAGACACTGAAGCTTTCTTT.